This T cell receptor (beta chain) was sequenced in a study of regulatory T cells in long-lasting Graves disease. The V gene's germline CDR1 is MNHEY and CDR2 SVGAGI. The CDR3 contains 16 residues. The V and J ends lost 2 bases and 6 bases, in that order; junction bases with no gene match: 5. Time point noted: newly diagnosed GD, antithyroid drugs for less than 3 months. Researchers made the TCR library from RNA that was extracted from PBMCs. HTBI primers from iRepertoire and Arm-PCR of CDR3 regions yielded the TCR beta libraries. TCRdb processed the multiplex PCR reads anew with MiXCR; each CDR3 protein has one entry. The sample holds a few hundred thousand distinct CDR3 sequences, 15% to 20% seen once. This clonotype showed up just a few times. The same data also went into a second study, on T cells in Graves' hyperthyroidism and ophthalmopathy.

The chain joins TRBV6-5 to TRBJ2-2; 11 bases fit TRBD1. The sequencing used peripheral blood mononuclear cells (PBMCs), collected at new diagnosis, from a patient treated with antithyroid drugs. The source of this sequence is a man in his forties or fifties with Graves disease. The CDR3, as DNA: TGTGCCAGCAGTTACCCCGGACAGGGGGCTTCCGGGGAGCTGTTTTTT. Translation: CASSYPGQGASGELFF.